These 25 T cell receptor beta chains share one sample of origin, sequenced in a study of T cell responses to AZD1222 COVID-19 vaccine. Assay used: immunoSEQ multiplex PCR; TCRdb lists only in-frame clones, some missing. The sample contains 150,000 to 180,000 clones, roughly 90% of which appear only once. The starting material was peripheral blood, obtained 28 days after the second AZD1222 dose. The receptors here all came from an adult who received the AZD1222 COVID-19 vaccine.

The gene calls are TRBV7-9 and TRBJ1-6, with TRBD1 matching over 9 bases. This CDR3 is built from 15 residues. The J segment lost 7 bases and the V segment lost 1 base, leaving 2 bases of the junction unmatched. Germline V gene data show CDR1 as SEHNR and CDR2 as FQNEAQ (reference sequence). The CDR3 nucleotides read TGTGCCAGCAGCTTAGTAGGGACAGGGAATTCACCCCTCCACTTT. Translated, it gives CASSLVGTGNSPLHF.

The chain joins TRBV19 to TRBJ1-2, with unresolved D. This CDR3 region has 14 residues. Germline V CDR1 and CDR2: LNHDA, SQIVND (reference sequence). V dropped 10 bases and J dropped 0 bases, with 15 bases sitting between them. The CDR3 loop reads CATGPNRSNYGYTF. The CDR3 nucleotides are TGTGCCACCGGACCCAACCGCTCTAACTATGGCTACACCTTC.

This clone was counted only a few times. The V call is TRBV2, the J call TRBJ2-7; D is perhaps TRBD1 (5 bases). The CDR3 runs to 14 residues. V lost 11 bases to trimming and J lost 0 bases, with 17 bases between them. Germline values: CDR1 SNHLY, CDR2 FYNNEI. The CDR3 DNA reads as TGTGCCCCCACCCCCAGGGCCAGCTCCTACGAGCAGTACTTC. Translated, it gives CAPTPRASSYEQYF.

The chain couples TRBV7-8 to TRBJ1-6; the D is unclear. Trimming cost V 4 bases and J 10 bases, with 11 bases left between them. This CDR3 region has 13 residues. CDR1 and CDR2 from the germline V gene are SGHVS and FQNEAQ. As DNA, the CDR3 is TGTGCCAGCAGCTCCGTCGAATCCTCACCCCTCCACTTT. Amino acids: CASSSVESSPLHF.

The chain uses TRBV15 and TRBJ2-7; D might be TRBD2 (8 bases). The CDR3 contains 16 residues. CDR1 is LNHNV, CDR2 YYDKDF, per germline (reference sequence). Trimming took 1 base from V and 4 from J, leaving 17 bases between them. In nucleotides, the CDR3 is TGTGCCACCAGCAGAGGACAGGGTACGGGAGGGTACGAGCAGTACTTC. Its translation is CATSRGQGTGGYEQYF.

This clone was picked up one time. The DNA for the CDR3 is TGTGCCAGCACCTCCTTGGGGGCTGGAAACACCATATATTTT. It is translated as CASTSLGAGNTIYF. The chain is built from TRBV6-5 and TRBJ1-3; a possible D gene is TRBD1 (5 bases). CDR1 and CDR2 (germline): MNHEY, SVGAGI. This CDR3 contains 14 residues. V was trimmed by 7 bases and J by 2 bases, leaving 12 bases between them.

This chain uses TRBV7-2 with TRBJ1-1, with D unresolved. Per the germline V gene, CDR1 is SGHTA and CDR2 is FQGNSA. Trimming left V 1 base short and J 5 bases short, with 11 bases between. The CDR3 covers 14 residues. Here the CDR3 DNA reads TGTGCCAGCAGCTTAGAAAGAAGTCGGACTGAAGCTTTCTTT. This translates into CASSLERSRTEAFF.

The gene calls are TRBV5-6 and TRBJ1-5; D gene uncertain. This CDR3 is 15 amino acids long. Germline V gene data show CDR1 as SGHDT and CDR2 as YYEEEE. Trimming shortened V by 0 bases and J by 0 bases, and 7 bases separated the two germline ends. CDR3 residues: CASSLGVNSNQPQHF. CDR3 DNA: TGTGCCAGCAGCTTGGGGGTGAATAGCAATCAGCCCCAGCATTTT.

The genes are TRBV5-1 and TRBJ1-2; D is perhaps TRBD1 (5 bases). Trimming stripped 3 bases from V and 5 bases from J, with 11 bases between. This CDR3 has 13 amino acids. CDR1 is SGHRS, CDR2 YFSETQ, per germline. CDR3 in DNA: TGCGCCAGCAGCTCCGGTGGGGCGTATGGCTACACCTTC. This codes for CASSSGGAYGYTF.

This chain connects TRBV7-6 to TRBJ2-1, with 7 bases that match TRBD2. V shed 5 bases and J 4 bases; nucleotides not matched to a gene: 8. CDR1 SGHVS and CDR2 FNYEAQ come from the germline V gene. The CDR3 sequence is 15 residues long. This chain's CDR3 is CASSNTPGLYNEQFF. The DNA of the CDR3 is TGTGCCAGCAGCAATACCCCGGGACTATACAATGAGCAGTTCTTC.

The CDR3 DNA is TGTGCCAGCAGCTTAGACAGGGGGTATGGCTACACCTTC. Its translation is CASSLDRGYGYTF. The V call is TRBV7-8, the J call TRBJ1-2; 8 bases agree with TRBD1. V dropped 1 base and J dropped 5; count of bases not matched to a gene: 0. CDR3 length: 13 amino acids. Germline CDR1 and CDR2: SGHVS and FQNEAQ.

The CDR3 here is CATSRDQTGQYF. In nucleotides, the CDR3 is TGTGCCACCAGCAGAGATCAGACAGGGCAGTACTTC. The gene calls are TRBV15 and TRBJ2-7; TRBD1 is a possible D gene (6 bases). V gave up 0 bases and J gave up 9 bases, with 9 bases separating them. Germline V gene data show CDR1 as LNHNV and CDR2 as YYDKDF (reference sequence). This CDR3 is built from 12 residues.

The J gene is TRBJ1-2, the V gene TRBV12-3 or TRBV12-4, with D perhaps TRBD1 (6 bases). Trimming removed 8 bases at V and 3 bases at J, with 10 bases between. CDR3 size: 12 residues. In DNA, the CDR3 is TGTGCCAGCCATACAGGGTACTATGGCTACACCTTC. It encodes CASHTGYYGYTF.

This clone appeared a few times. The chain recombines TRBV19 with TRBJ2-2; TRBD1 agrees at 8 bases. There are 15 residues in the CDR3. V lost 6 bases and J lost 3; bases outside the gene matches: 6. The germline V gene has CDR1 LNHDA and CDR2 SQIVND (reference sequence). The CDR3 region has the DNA TGTGCCAGTAGCTGGACAGGGAGAGACACCGGGGAGCTGTTTTTT. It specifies CASSWTGRDTGELFF.

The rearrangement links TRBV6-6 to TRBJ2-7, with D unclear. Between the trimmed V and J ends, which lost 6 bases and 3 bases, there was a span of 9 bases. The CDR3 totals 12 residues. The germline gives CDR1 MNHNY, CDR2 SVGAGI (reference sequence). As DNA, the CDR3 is TGTGCCAGCAGCAACGACCTCTACGAGCAGTACTTC. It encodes CASSNDLYEQYF.

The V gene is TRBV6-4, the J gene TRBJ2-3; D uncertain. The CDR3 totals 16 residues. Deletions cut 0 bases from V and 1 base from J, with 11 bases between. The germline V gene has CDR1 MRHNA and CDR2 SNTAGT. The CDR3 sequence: CASSDSFRKGTDTQYF. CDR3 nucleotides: TGTGCCAGCAGTGACTCGTTTCGGAAAGGCACAGATACGCAGTATTTT.

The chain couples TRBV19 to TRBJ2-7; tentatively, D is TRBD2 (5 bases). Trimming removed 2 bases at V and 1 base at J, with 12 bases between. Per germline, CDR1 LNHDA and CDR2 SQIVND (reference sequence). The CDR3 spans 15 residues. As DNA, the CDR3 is TGTGCCAGTAGTATAAGGTCGGGAACTTCCTACGAGCAGTACTTC. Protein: CASSIRSGTSYEQYF.

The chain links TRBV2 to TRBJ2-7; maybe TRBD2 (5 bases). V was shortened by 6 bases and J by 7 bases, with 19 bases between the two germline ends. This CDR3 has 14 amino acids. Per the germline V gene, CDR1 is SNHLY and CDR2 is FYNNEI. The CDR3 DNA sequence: TGTGCCAGCAGGCGGGCCCCCATCCCAGAGGAGCAGTACTTC. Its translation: CASRRAPIPEEQYF.

The CDR3 nucleotides read TGTGCCAGCAGAAACAGGGGACCTAATGAAAAACTGTTTTTT. Its protein product is CASRNRGPNEKLFF. The V gene is TRBV2, the J gene TRBJ1-4, with TRBD1 matching over 7 bases. V shed 6 bases and J 3 bases; nucleotides not matched to a gene: 4. The germline CDR1 and CDR2 sequences are SNHLY and FYNNEI. The CDR3 is made up of 14 amino acids.

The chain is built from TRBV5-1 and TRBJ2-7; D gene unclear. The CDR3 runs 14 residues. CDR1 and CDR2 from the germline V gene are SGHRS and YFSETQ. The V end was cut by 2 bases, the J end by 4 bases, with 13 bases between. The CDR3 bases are TGCGCCAGCAGCTTAACCTCCGACCCATACGAGCAGTACTTC. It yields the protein CASSLTSDPYEQYF.

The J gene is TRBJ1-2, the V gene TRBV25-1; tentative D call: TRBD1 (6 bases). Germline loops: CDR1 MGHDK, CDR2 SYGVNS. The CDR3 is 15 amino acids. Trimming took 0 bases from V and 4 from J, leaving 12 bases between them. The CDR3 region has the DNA TGTGCCAGCAGTGAATATCAAGGAGGGGGCTATGGCTACACCTTC. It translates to CASSEYQGGGYGYTF.

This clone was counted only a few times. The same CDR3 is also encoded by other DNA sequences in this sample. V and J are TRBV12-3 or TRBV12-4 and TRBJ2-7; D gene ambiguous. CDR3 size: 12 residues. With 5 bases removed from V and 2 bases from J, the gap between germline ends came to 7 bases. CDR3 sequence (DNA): TGTGCCAGCAGTAGACGTGCCTACGAGCAGTACTTC. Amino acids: CASSRRAYEQYF.

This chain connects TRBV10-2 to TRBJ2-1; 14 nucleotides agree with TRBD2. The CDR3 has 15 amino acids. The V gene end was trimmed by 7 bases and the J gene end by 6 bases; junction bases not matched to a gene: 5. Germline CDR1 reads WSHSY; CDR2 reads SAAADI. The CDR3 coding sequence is TGCGCCAGCAACCCCGGGACTAGCGGGAGCAATGAGCAGTTCTTC. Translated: CASNPGTSGSNEQFF.

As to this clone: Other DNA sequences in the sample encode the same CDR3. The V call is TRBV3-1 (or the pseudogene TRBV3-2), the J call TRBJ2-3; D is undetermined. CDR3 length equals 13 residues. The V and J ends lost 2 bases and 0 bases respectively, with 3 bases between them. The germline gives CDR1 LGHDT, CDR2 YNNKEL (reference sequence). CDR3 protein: CASSQTSTDTQYF. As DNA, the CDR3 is TGTGCCAGCAGCCAAACTAGCACAGATACGCAGTATTTT.

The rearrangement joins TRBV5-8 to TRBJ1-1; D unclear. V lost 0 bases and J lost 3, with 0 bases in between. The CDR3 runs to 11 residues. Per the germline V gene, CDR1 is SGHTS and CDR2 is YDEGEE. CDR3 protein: CASSLDTEAFF. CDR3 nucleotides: TGTGCCAGCAGCTTGGACACTGAAGCTTTCTTT. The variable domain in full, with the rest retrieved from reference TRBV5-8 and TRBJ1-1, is EAGVTQSPTHLIKTRGQQATLRCSPISGHTSVYWYQQALGLGLQFLLWYDEGEERNRGNFPPRFSGRQFPNYSSELNVNALELEDSALYLCASSLDTEAFFGQGTRLTVV.